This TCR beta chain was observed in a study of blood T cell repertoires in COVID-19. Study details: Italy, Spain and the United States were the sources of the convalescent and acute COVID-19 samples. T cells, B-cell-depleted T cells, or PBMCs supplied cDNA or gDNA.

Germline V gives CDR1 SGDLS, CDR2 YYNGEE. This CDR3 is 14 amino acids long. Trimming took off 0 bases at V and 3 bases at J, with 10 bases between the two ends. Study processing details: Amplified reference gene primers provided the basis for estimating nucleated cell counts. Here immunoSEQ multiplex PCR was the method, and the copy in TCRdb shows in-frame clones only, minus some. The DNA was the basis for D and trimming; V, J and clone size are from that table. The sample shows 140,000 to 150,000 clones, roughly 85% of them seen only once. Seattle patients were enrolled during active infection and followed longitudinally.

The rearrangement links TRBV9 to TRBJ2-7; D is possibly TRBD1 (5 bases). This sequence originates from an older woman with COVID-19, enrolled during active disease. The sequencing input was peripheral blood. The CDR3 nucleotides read TGTGCCAGCAGCGTAGTGGCAGGGAACTACGAGCAGTACTTC. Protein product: CASSVVAGNYEQYF. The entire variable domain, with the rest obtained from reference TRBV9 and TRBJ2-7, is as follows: DSGVTQTPKHLITATGQRVTLRCSPRSGDLSVYWYQQSLDQGLQFLIQYYNGEERAKGNILERFSAQQFPDLHSELNLSSLELGDSALYFCASSVVAGNYEQYFGPGTRLTVT.